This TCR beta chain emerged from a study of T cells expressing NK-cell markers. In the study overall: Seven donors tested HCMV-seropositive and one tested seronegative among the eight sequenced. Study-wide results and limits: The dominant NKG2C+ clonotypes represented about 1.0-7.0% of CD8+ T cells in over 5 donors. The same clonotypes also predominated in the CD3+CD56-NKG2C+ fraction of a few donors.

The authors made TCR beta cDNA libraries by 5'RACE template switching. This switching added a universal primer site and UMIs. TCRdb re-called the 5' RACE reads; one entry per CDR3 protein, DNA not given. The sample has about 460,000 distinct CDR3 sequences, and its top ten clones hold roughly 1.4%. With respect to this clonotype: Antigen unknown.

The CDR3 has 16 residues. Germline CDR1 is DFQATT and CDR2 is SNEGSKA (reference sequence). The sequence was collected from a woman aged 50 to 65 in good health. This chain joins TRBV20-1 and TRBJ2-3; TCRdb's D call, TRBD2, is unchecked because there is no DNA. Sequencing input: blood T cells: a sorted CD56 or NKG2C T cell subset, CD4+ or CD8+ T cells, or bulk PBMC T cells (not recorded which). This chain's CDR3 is CSPGGGRARAGDTQYF.